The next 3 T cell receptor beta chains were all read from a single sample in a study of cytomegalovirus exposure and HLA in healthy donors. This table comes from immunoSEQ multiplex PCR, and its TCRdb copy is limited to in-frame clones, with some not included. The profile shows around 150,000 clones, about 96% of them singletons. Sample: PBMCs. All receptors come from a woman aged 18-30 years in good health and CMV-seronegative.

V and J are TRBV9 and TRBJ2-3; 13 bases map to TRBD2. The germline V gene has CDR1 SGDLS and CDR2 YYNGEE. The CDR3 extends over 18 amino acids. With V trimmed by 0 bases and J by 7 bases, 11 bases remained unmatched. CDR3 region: CASSVAPRTSGGVNTQYF. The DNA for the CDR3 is TGTGCCAGCAGCGTAGCCCCCCGGACTAGCGGGGGTGTTAATACGCAGTATTTT.

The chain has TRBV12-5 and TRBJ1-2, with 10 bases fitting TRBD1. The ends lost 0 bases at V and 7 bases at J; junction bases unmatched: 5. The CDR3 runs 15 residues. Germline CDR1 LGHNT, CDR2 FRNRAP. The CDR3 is CASGLVNRDRGGYTF. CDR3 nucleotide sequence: TGTGCTAGTGGTTTGGTAAACCGGGACAGGGGTGGCTACACCTTC.

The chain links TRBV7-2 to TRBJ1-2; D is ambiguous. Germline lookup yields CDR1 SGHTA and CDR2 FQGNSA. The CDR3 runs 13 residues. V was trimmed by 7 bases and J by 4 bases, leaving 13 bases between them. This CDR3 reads CASTTPGIYGYTF. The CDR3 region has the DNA TGTGCCAGCACCACCCCGGGGATCTATGGCTACACCTTC.